This note documents a single TCR beta chain sequence. Reverse transcribed after extraction, RNA yielded cDNA as the sequencing template. Data came from immunoSEQ multiplex PCR; TCRdb stores just in-frame clones and leaves some out. The sample has about 130,000 clones; approximately 49% are singletons. These data are taken from a study of CD8+ T cells in alopecia areata. Alopecia areata patients provided lesional scalp punch biopsies and peripheral blood, both collected for the study. V lost 2 bases, J lost 7 bases, and 6 bases stayed unmatched. There are 15 residues in the CDR3. Looked up from germline, CDR1 is MNHNS and CDR2 is SASEGT.

The V and J genes are TRBV6-1 and TRBJ2-2; 8 bases are shared with TRBD1. Sequenced material: CD8+ T cells sorted from blood, taken at week 0. The receptor comes from a human donor with alopecia areata. The CDR3 here is CASSELTGGVGELFF. CDR3 in DNA: TGTGCCAGCAGTGAACTCACAGGGGGTGTCGGGGAGCTGTTTTTT.